This record looks at one T cell receptor (beta chain) sequence and its context. This record belongs to a study of cytomegalovirus exposure and HLA in healthy donors. TCRdb's table, derived via immunoSEQ multiplex PCR, lists solely in-frame clones and lacks some. The sample comprises more than 45,000 clones, roughly 89% of which are singletons, and roughly 15% rests with the top ten. The material sequenced was PBMCs. The sequence derives from a woman aged 18-29 years in good health and CMV-seronegative.

The CDR3 DNA reads as TGTGCCAGCAGCAAAGAAGGGGCAAGAACCAGAAATCTAGCGGGAGTTGCTCAGTTCTTC. Residues: CASSKEGARTRNLAGVAQFF. The V call is TRBV21-1, the J call TRBJ2-1; TRBD2 is the table's D call, not checked against the DNA. TRBV21-1 is annotated as a pseudogene. The length of the CDR3 is 20 residues.